This passage covers 21 T cell receptor beta chains from one sample sequenced in a study of T cells after yellow fever vaccination. TCRdb re-called the 5' RACE reads with MiXCR, one entry per CDR3 protein. The table lists about 360,000 distinct CDR3 sequences, over 5% of them singletons, with about 15% in the top ten. The material sequenced was PBMCs, taken 5 days after the yellow fever booster vaccination. Receptors originate from a young man who received the YFV17D yellow fever vaccine.

This clonotype has just a few counts. This chain joins TRBV27 and TRBJ2-7; 8 nucleotides line up with TRBD2. Germline CDR1 is MNHEY and CDR2 is SMNVEV (reference sequence). V lost 3 bases and J lost 6; bases outside the gene matches: 7. CDR3 length equals 14 residues. DNA of the CDR3: TGTGCCAGCAGTTTCGGGACGGGGGGGGCCGAGCAGTACTTC. It codes for CASSFGTGGAEQYF.

This clonotype was seen ten or more times. The V and J genes are TRBV10-3 and TRBJ2-7, with 7 bases aligning to TRBD1. Germline CDR1 reads ENHRY; CDR2 reads SYGVKD. This CDR3 is 13 amino acids long. V lost 4 bases to trimming and J lost 3 bases; unmatched junction nucleotides: 3. The chain's CDR3 is CAISGQGNYEQYF. For the CDR3, the DNA is TGTGCCATCAGTGGACAGGGCAACTACGAGCAGTACTTC.

There are many counts of this clonotype. The chain is built from TRBV6-1 and TRBJ2-7, with TRBD1 matching 10 bases. V shed 5 bases, J shed 5 bases, and the junction held 9 bases outside the gene matches. Germline CDR1 and CDR2: MNHNS and SASEGT. The CDR3 sequence is 15 residues long. CDR3 DNA: TGTGCCAGCAGTAAGACCGGGACAGGGGTTCACGAGCAGTACTTC. As protein: CASSKTGTGVHEQYF.

This clonotype has more than one count but fewer than ten. The rearrangement links TRBV3-1 to TRBJ2-5, with 7 bases fitting TRBD2. Germline V gene data show CDR1 as LGHDT and CDR2 as YNNKEL (reference sequence). V lost 2 bases and J lost 1; bases outside the gene matches: 10. The CDR3 has 17 amino acids. CDR3 region: CASSQPRGGDLQETQYF. The CDR3 coding sequence is TGTGCCAGCAGCCAACCCCGGGGAGGGGACCTCCAAGAGACCCAGTACTTC.

This sequence joins TRBV10-3 and TRBJ2-2; D ambiguous. The germline CDR1 and CDR2 sequences are ENHRY and SYGVKD. There are 10 residues in the CDR3. V was shortened by 8 bases and J by 6 bases, with 4 bases between the two germline ends. The CDR3 spells CAIGSGELFF. The CDR3 DNA follows: TGTGCCATCGGGTCCGGGGAGCTGTTTTTT.

The V gene is TRBV5-1, the J gene TRBJ2-4; no firm D call. Germline CDR1 is SGHRS and CDR2 is YFSETQ. Trimming removed 0 bases from V and 0 bases from J, with 13 bases in between. This CDR3 contains 17 residues. DNA of the CDR3: TGCGCCAGCAGCTTGGTAGGCAACGGTGGAGCCAAAAACATTCAGTACTTC. Amino acid sequence: CASSLVGNGGAKNIQYF.

This clonotype was recorded a few times. CDR3 region: CSFREVGSSYNEQFF. DNA for the CDR3: TGCAGCTTCCGAGAGGTAGGGAGCTCCTACAATGAGCAGTTCTTC. The chain is built from TRBV29-1 and TRBJ2-1; D may be TRBD2 (5 bases). CDR3 size: 15 residues. The germline V gene has CDR1 SQVTM and CDR2 ANQGSEA. V shed 8 bases and J shed 0 bases, with 17 bases lying between them.

This clonotype was recorded many times. The chain combines TRBV20-1 with TRBJ2-5, with 10 bases fitting TRBD2. J gave up 5 bases and V 6 bases, and 12 bases lay outside the gene matches. CDR1 and CDR2 (germline): DFQATT, SNEGSKA (reference sequence). The CDR3 sequence is 15 residues long. The CDR3 nucleotides are TGCAGTGCCACCCGCTCGGCTAGCGGGAGTGAGACCCAGTACTTC. It specifies CSATRSASGSETQYF.

The chain combines TRBV4-3 with TRBJ2-7; perhaps TRBD1 as D (6 bases). V gave up 1 base and J gave up 2 bases, with 9 bases separating them. Germline values: CDR1 LGHNA, CDR2 YSLEER. The CDR3 is made up of 14 amino acids. In nucleotides, the CDR3 is TGCGCCAGCAGCCAAGTCCAGGGGCCCTACGAGCAGTACTTC. Residues: CASSQVQGPYEQYF.

The chain joins TRBV10-3 to TRBJ2-6, with 8 bases that match TRBD1. Trimming took 10 bases from V and 4 from J; bases not matched to a gene: 3. The CDR3 is 13 amino acids. CDR1 is ENHRY and CDR2 is SYGVKD in the germline V gene. The chain's CDR3 is CATRGQGANVLTF. CDR3 bases: TGTGCCACCAGGGGGCAAGGGGCCAACGTCCTGACTTTC.

This clonotype came up a few times. CDR3 in amino acids: CSARPYTDPQETQYF. The CDR3 DNA reads TGCAGTGCTAGACCCTACACGGACCCCCAAGAGACCCAGTACTTC. The chain combines TRBV20-1 with TRBJ2-5; D gene uncertain. The CDR3 is 15 amino acids. The germline gives CDR1 DFQATT, CDR2 SNEGSKA (reference sequence). V lost 2 bases, J lost 1 base, and 14 bases lay in between.

The chain links TRBV15 to TRBJ2-1; perhaps TRBD1 as D (6 bases). V dropped 2 bases and J dropped 8 bases, with 16 bases sitting between them. The CDR3 has 15 amino acids. CDR1 LNHNV and CDR2 YYDKDF come from the germline V gene (reference sequence). DNA for the CDR3: TGTGCCACCAGCAGATTCAGGGACAATACCGATGAGCAGTTCTTC. Its protein product is CATSRFRDNTDEQFF.

This chain connects TRBV7-9 to TRBJ2-1; unclear D gene. The CDR3 extends over 12 amino acids. The V end lost 3 bases, the J end lost 10 bases, and 10 bases lay between the germline ends. Germline V gene data show CDR1 as SEHNR and CDR2 as FQNEAQ (reference sequence). CDR3 coding DNA: TGTGCCAGCAGCTTCTTTAAAGCGGAGCAGTTCTTC. Protein sequence: CASSFFKAEQFF.

This clonotype occurred many times. The chain is built from TRBV7-8 and TRBJ2-5; no definite D call. Looked up from germline, CDR1 is SGHVS and CDR2 is FQNEAQ. CDR3 length: 15 residues. The V end was cut by 2 bases, the J end by 7 bases, with 17 bases between. The CDR3 here is CASSLQPQARGTQYF. CDR3 nucleotide sequence: TGTGCCAGCAGCTTACAGCCCCAGGCCCGTGGGACCCAGTACTTC.

This chain joins TRBV10-3 and TRBJ1-6; the match to TRBD1 covers 11 bases. The CDR3 is 15 residues long. Germline values: CDR1 ENHRY, CDR2 SYGVKD. J lost 7 bases, V lost 6 bases, and 5 bases had no gene match. Written as DNA, the CDR3 is TGTGCCATCAGGGACAGGGGGCTGGAGAATTCACCCCTCCACTTT. Its protein product is CAIRDRGLENSPLHF.

This chain connects TRBV29-1 to TRBJ1-2, with D possibly TRBD1 on 5 matching bases. Per germline, CDR1 SQVTM and CDR2 ANQGSEA. Trimming cost V 3 bases and J 7 bases, with 15 bases left between them. CDR3 size: 13 residues. CDR3 DNA sequence: TGCAGCGTTGATGGGAGGGGTAGCGGTGGCTACACCTTC. It translates to CSVDGRGSGGYTF.

The sample holds one count of this clonotype. A read error may produce the germline difference seen at one junction end. This chain uses TRBV20-1 with TRBJ1-1, with D perhaps TRBD1 (6 bases). Germline assignment: CDR1 DFQATT and CDR2 SNEGSKA (reference sequence). CDR3 length equals 16 residues. CDR3 sequence reads: CCARMSTGPPNTEAFF. The CDR3 bases are TGCTGTGCTAGGATGTCTACAGGGCCCCCTAACACTGAAGCTTTCTTT.

This clonotype was observed a few times. The chain joins TRBV28 to TRBJ2-3; D is possibly TRBD1 (5 bases). Per germline, CDR1 MDHEN and CDR2 SYDVKM. The CDR3 consists of 15 residues. V was shortened by 8 bases and J by 0 bases, with 15 bases between the two germline ends. The CDR3 spells CASESLGASTDTQYF. CDR3 DNA sequence: TGTGCCAGCGAGAGTTTAGGGGCTAGCACAGATACGCAGTATTTT.

In this sample, this clonotype turned up many times. V is TRBV5-4 and J is TRBJ2-5; D is unclear. The CDR3 spans 13 residues. Trimming pared 2 bases from V and 2 bases from J, leaving 7 bases between. Germline values: CDR1 SGHNT, CDR2 YYREEE (reference sequence). CDR3 DNA sequence: TGTGCCAGCAGCTTCGGCAGGCAAGAGACCCAGTACTTC. Translated, it gives CASSFGRQETQYF.

The gene calls are TRBV19 and TRBJ1-5; D not resolved. Trimming removed 5 bases at V and 3 bases at J, with 11 bases between. CDR3 size: 14 residues. Germline loops: CDR1 LNHDA, CDR2 SQIVND (reference sequence). CDR3 sequence (DNA): TGTGCCAGTAGTCCTAAGGCAAACAATCAGCCCCAGCATTTT. Amino acids: CASSPKANNQPQHF.

The DNA for the CDR3 is TGCAGTGCTAGTAGCGGGAGTAATTACGAGCAGTACTTC. Amino acids: CSASSGSNYEQYF. This chain links TRBV20-1 with TRBJ2-7, with TRBD2 identical over 9 bases. With 3 bases clipped from V and 4 bases from J, the junction kept 4 bases outside the gene matches. The V gene's germline CDR1 is DFQATT and CDR2 SNEGSKA (reference sequence). CDR3 length equals 13 residues.